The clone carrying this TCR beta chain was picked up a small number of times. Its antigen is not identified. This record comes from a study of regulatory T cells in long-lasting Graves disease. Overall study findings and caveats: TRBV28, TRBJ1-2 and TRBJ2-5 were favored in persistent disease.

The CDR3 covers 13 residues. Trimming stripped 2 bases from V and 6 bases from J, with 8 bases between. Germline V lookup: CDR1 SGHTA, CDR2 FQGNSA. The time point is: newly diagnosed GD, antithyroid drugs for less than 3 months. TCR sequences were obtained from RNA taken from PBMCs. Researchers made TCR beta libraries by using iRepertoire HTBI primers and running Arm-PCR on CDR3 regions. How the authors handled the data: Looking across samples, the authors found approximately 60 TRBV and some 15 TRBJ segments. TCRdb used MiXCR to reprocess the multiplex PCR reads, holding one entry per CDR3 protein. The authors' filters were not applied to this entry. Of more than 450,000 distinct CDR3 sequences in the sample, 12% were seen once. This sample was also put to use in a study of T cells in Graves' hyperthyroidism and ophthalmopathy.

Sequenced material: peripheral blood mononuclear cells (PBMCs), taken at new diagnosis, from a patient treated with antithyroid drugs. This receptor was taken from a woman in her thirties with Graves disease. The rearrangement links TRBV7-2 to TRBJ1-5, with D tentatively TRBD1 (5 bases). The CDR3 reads CASSLSGIQPQHF. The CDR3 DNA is TGTGCCAGCAGCTTATCAGGGATTCAGCCCCAGCATTTT.